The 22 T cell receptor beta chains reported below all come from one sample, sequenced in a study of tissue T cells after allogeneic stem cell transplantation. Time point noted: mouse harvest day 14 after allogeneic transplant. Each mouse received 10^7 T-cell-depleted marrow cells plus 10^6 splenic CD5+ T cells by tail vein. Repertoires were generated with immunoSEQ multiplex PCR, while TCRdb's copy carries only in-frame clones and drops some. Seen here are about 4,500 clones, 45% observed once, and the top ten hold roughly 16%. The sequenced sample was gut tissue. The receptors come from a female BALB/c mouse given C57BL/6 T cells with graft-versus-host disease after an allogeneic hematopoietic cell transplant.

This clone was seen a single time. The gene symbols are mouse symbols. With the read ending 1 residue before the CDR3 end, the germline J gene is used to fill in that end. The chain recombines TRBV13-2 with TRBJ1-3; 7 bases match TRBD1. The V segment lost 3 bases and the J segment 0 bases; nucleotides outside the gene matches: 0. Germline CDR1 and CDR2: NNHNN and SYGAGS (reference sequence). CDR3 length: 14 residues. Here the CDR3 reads CASGGDSSGNTLYF. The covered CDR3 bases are TGTGCCAGCGGTGGGGACAGTTCTGGAAATACGCTCTAT.

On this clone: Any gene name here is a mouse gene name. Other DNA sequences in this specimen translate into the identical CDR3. The CDR3: CASSRDWGGNYAEQFF. The CDR3 DNA, read in part, is TGTGCCAGCAGCAGGGACTGGGGGGGAAACTATGCTGAGCAGTTC. The chain has TRBV4 and TRBJ2-1; 13 bases line up with TRBD2. The observed sequence ends 1 residue before the CDR3 terminus, with the missing tail filled in from the germline J gene. V lost 5 bases and J lost 1; bases outside the gene matches: 2. Looked up from germline, CDR1 is LGHDT and CDR2 is YNNKQL (reference sequence). The CDR3 contains 16 residues. Full variable domain (missing parts from reference TRBV4 and TRBJ2-1): ETAVFQTPNYHVTQVGNEVSFNCKQTLGHDTMYWYKQDSKKLLKIMFSYNNKQLIVNETVPRRFSPQSSDKAHLNLRIKSVEPEDSAVYLCASSRDWGGNYAEQFFGPGTRLTVL.

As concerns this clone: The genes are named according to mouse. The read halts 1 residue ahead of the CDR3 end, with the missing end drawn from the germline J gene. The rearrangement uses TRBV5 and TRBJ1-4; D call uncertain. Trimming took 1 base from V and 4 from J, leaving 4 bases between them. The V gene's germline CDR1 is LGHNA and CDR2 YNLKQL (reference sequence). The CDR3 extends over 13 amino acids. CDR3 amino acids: CASSQGNNERLFF. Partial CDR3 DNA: TGTGCCAGCAGCCAAGGGAACAACGAAAGATTATTT.

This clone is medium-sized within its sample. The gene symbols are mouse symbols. CDR3 sequence: CASSLEVSGNTLYF. The DNA read from the CDR3 is TGTGCCAGCAGTCTGGAGGTTTCTGGAAATACGCTCTAT. The V and J genes are TRBV26 and TRBJ1-3; D gene ambiguous. The read stops 1 residue short of the end of the CDR3; the missing end is completed from the germline J gene. The CDR3 consists of 14 residues. V was shortened by 2 bases and J by 0 bases, with 5 bases between the two germline ends. The germline V gene encodes CDR1 KGHPV and CDR2 FQNQEV (reference sequence).

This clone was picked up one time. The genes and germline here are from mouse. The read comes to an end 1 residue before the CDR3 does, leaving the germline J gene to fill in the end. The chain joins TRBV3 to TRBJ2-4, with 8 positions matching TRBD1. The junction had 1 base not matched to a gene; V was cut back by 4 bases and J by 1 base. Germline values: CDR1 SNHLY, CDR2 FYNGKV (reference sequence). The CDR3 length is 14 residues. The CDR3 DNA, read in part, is TGTGCCAGCAGCTCCAGGGGGCGTCAAAACACCTTGTAC. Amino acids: CASSSRGRQNTLY. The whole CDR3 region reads CASSSRGRQNTLYF.

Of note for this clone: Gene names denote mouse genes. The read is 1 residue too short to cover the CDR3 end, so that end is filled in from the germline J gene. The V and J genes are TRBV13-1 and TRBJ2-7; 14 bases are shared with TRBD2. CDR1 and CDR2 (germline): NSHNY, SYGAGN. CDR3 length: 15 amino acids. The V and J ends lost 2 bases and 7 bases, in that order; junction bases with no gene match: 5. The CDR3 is CASSEPGLGGREQYF. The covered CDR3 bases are TGTGCCAGCAGTGAGCCGGGACTGGGGGGGCGGGAACAGTAC.

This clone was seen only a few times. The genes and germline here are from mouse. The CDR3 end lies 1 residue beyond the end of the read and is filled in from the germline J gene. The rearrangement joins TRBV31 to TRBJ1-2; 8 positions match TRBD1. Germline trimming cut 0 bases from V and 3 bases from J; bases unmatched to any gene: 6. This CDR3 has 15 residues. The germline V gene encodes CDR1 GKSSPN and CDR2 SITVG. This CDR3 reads CAWSLIPGGDSDYTF. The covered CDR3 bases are TGTGCCTGGAGTCTAATTCCAGGGGGCGACTCCGACTACACC. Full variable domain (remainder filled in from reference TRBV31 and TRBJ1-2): AQTIHQWPVAEIKAVGSPLSLGCTIKGKSSPNLYWYWQATGGTLQQLFYSITVGQVESVVQLNLSASRPKDDQFILSTEKLLLSHSGFYLCAWSLIPGGDSDYTFGSGTRLLVI.

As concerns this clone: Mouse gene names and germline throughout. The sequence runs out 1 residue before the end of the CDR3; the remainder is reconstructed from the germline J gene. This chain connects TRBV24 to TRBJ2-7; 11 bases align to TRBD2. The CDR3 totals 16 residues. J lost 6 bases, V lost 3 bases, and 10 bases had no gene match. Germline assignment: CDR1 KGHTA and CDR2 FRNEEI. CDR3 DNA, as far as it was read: TGTGCCAGCAGTCTCTCTATGGGACTGGGGGCGCTTGAACAGTAC. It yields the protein CASSLSMGLGALEQY. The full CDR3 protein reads CASSLSMGLGALEQYF.

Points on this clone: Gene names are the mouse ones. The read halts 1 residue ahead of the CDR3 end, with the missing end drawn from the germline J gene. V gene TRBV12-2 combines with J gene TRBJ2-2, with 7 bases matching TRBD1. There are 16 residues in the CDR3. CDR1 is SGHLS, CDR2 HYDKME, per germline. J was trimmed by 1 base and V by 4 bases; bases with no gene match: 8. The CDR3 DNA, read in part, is TGTGCCAGCTCGCCTCCGGGACAGATAAACACCGGGCAGCTCTAC. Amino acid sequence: CASSPPGQINTGQLY. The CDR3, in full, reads CASSPPGQINTGQLYF. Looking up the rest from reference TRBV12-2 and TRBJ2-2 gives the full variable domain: NSGVVQSPRYIIKGKGERSILKCIPISGHLSVAWYQQTQGQELKFFIQHYDKMERDKGNLPSRFSVQQFDDYHSEMNMSALELEDSAVYFCASSPPGQINTGQLYFGEGSKLTVL.

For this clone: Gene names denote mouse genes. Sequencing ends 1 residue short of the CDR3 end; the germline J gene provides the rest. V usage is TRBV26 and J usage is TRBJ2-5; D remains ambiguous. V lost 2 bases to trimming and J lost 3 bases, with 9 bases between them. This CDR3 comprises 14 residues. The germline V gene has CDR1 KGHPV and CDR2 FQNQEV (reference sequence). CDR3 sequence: CASSLREIQDTQYF. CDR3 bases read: TGTGCCAGCAGTCTGAGGGAAATTCAAGACACCCAGTAC.

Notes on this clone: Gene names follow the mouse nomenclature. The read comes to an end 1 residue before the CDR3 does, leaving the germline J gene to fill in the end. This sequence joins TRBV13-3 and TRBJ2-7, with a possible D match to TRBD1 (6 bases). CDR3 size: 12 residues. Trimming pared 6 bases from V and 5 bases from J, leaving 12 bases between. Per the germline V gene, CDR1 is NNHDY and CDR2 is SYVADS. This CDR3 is CASKTRDNEQYF. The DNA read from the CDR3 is TGTGCCAGCAAAACCCGGGACAATGAACAGTAC.

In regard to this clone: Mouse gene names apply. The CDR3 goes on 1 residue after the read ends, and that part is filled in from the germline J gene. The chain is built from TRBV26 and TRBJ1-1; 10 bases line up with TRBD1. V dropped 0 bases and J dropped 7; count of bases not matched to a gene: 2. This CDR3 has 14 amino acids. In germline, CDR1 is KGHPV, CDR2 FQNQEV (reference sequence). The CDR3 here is CASSLSRDRGEVFF. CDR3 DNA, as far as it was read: TGTGCCAGCAGTCTGTCGAGGGACAGGGGAGAAGTCTTC. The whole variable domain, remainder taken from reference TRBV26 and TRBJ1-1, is NSKVIQTPRYLVKGQGQKAKMRCIPEKGHPVVFWYQQNKNNEFKFLINFQNQEVLQQIDMTEKRFSAECPSNSPCSLEIQSSEAGDSALYLCASSLSRDRGEVFFGKGTRLTVV.

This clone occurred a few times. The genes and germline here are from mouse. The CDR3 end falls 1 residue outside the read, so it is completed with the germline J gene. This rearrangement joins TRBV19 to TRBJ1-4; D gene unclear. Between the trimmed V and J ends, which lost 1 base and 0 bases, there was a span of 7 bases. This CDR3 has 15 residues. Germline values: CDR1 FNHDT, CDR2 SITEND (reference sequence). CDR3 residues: CASSINAVSNERLFF. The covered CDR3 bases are TGTGCCAGCAGTATAAACGCCGTTTCCAACGAAAGATTATTT.

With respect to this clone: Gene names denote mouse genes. The CDR3 protein is CASSLWSGQNTLYF. CDR3 DNA (partial): TGTGCCAGCAGTCTGTGGAGTGGTCAAAACACCTTGTAC. The V and J genes are TRBV24 and TRBJ2-4; D remains unclear. The CDR3 end falls 1 residue outside the read, so it is completed with the germline J gene. V lost 1 base, J lost 1 base, and 6 bases lay in between. The CDR3 consists of 14 residues. Germline CDR1 and CDR2: KGHTA and FRNEEI.

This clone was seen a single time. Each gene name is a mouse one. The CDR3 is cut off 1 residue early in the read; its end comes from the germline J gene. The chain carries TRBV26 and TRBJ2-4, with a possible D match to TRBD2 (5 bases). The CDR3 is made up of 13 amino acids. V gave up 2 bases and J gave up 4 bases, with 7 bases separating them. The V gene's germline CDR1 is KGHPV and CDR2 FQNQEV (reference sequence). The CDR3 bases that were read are TGTGCCAGCAGTCTGGTGGGGAAAAACACCTTGTAC. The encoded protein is CASSLVGKNTLY. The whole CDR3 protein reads CASSLVGKNTLYF. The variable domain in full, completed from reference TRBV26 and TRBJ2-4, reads NSKVIQTPRYLVKGQGQKAKMRCIPEKGHPVVFWYQQNKNNEFKFLINFQNQEVLQQIDMTEKRFSAECPSNSPCSLEIQSSEAGDSALYLCASSLVGKNTLYFGAGTRLSVL.

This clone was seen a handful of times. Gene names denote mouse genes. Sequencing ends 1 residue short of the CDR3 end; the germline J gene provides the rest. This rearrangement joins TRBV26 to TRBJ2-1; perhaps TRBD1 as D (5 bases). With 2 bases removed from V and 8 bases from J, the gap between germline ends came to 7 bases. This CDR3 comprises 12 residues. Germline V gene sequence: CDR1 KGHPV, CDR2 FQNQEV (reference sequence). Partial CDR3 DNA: TGTGCCAGCAGTCTGGACAGAACTGAGCAGTTC. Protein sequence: CASSLDRTEQF. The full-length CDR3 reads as CASSLDRTEQFF.

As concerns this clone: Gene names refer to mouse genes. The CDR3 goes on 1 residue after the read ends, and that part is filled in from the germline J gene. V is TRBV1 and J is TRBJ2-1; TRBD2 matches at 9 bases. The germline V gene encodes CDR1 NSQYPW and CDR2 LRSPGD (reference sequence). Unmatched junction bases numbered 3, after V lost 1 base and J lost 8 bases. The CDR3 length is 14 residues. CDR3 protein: CTCSAVGGRSEQFF. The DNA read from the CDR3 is TGCACCTGCAGTGCAGTGGGGGGGCGCTCTGAGCAGTTC.

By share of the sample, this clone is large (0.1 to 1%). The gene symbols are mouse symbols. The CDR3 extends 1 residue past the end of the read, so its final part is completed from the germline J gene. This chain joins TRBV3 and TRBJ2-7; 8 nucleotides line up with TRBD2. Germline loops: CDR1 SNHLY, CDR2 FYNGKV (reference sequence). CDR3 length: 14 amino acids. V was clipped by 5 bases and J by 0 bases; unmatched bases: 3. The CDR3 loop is CASSRLGSSYEQYF. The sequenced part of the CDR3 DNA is TGTGCCAGCAGCCGACTGGGGAGCTCCTATGAACAGTAC.

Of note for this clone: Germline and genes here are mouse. CDR3 region: CASSLGHLSNERLFF. CDR3 DNA, as far as it was read: TGTGCCAGCAGTCTCGGACATCTTTCCAACGAAAGATTATTT. The chain joins TRBV26 to TRBJ1-4; perhaps TRBD1 as D (5 bases). The sequence runs out 1 residue before the end of the CDR3; the remainder is reconstructed from the germline J gene. This CDR3 is built from 15 residues. V dropped 3 bases and J dropped 0 bases, with 8 bases sitting between them. CDR1 and CDR2 from the germline V gene are KGHPV and FQNQEV (reference sequence).

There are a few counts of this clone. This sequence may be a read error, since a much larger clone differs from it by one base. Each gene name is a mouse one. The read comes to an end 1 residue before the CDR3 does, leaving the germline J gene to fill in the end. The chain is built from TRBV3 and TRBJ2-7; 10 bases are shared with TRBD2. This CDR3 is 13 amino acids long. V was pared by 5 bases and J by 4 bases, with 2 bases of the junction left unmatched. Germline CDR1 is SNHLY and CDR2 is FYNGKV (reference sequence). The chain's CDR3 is CASSRGLGYEQYF. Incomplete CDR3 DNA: TGTGCCAGCAGCCGGGGACTGGGGTATGAACAGTAC.

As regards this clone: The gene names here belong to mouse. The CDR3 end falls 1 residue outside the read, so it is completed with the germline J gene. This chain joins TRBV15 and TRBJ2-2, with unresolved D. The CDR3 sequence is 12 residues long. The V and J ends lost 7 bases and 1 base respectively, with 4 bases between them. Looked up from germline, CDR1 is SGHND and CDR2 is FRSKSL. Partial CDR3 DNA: TGTGCCAGCAACAAAAACACCGGGCAGCTCTAC. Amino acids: CASNKNTGQLY. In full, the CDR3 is CASNKNTGQLYF.

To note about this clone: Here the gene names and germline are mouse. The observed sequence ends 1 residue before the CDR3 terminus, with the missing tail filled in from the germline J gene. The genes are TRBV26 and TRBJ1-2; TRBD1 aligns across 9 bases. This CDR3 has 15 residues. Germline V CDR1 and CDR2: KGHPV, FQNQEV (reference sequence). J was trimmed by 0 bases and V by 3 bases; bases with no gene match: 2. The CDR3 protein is CASSLTGGANSDYTF. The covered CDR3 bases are TGTGCCAGCAGTCTAACAGGGGGCGCAAACTCCGACTACACC.